This T cell receptor (beta chain) comes out of a study of blood T cell repertoires in COVID-19. Study as a whole: Sites in the United States, Italy and Spain provided acute and convalescent COVID-19 samples. In each case, the material was cDNA or gDNA derived from T cells, B-cell-depleted T cells, or PBMCs.

The V end was cut by 6 bases, the J end by 4 bases, with 18 bases between. CDR3 length: 15 amino acids. Germline V lookup: CDR1 SNHLY, CDR2 FYNNEI. This clone was seen only a few times. Authors' data handling: How many nucleated cells were present was estimated from reference gene primer amplification. Method: immunoSEQ multiplex PCR; TCRdb's copy keeps in-frame clones and lacks some. The DNA was the basis for D and trimming; V, J and clone size are from that table. The repertoire holds 300,000 to 350,000 clones, with over 70% as singletons. Clinical history as reported by participants underpinned cohort assignment.

The receptor was isolated from a man aged 30-40 years who had recovered from COVID-19. J is TRBJ1-2 and V is TRBV2; D may be TRBD1 (5 bases). Sequencing was performed on PBMCs or T cells enriched from blood (not recorded which). CDR3 in DNA: TGTGCCAGCAGCCGAACCCAGGGAATTTCCTATGGCTACACCTTC. Its protein is CASSRTQGISYGYTF.